Listed here are 10 T cell receptor beta chains from one sample, sequenced in a study of molecular identifiers for immune sequencing clone quantification. One entry per CDR3 protein, called by TCRdb with MiXCR from the PCR reads. The sample consists of about 100,000 distinct CDR3 sequences, about 32% of them appearing once. Material for sequencing was naive CD8+ T cells from blood, with Jurkat cell RNA spiked in. Subset specified: FACS-sorted CD8+CD4-CCR7+CD45RA+ naive T cells. Receptors were obtained from a human donor in good health. Some libraries in this study had Jurkat cell RNA spiked in.

This clonotype was seen just once. An end of the junction does not agree with germline; a read error may underlie this. CDR3 DNA sequence: TGTGCCAGCAGCATCTTATTGGACAGGGGCTACGAGCGGTACTTC. It is translated as CASSILLDRGYERYF. The chain recombines TRBV6-1 with TRBJ2-7; 9 bases line up with TRBD1. The length of the CDR3 is 15 residues. Per germline, CDR1 MNHNS and CDR2 SASEGT.

This clonotype was seen more than once but under ten times. This chain connects TRBV6-5 to TRBJ1-6; D is perhaps TRBD1 (6 bases). The CDR3 spans 15 residues. Trimming stripped 4 bases from V and 10 bases from J, with 17 bases between. Germline assignment: CDR1 MNHEY and CDR2 SVGAGI. CDR3 coding DNA: TGTGCCAGCAGTTTACAACAGGGAGGAGGATCACCCCTCCACTTT. This codes for CASSLQQGGGSPLHF.

This clonotype was counted many times. This chain connects TRBV13 to TRBJ1-1; perhaps TRBD1 as D (5 bases). The germline V gene has CDR1 PRHDT and CDR2 FYEKMQ (reference sequence). The CDR3 sequence is 13 residues long. V lost 2 bases and J 4 bases, leaving 8 bases between the germline ends. The CDR3 protein is CASSLQGFTEAFF. CDR3 DNA sequence: TGTGCCAGCAGCTTACAGGGCTTCACTGAAGCTTTCTTT.

This clonotype was recorded a few times. The chain has TRBV20-1 and TRBJ2-2, with 11 bases that match TRBD2. V lost 5 bases, J lost 4 bases, and 12 bases stayed unmatched. The CDR3 covers 17 residues. CDR1 and CDR2 (germline): DFQATT, SNEGSKA (reference sequence). CDR3 nucleotides: TGCAGTGCTGCGAGACTTAGCGGGAGGGACCCCACCGGGGAGCTGTTTTTT. This encodes CSAARLSGRDPTGELFF.

The rearrangement uses TRBV7-9 and TRBJ2-3; 11 bases fit TRBD2. The CDR3 consists of 15 residues. V dropped 5 bases and J dropped 9; count of bases not matched to a gene: 10. The V gene's germline CDR1 is SEHNR and CDR2 FQNEAQ (reference sequence). CDR3 coding DNA: TGTGCCAGCAGCCCAGTAGCGGGAGGGCCCCCCACGCAGTATTTT. The encoded protein is CASSPVAGGPPTQYF.

This clonotype was counted between two and nine times. The chain recombines TRBV7-2 with TRBJ2-3, with 10 positions matching TRBD2. This CDR3 spans 15 amino acids. From germline, CDR1 is SGHTA and CDR2 FQGNSA. The ends lost 6 bases at V and 2 bases at J; junction bases unmatched: 5. The CDR3 sequence: CASRFGLAVTDTQYF. DNA of the CDR3: TGTGCCAGCAGGTTCGGACTAGCGGTCACAGATACGCAGTATTTT.

In its sample, this clonotype was seen many times. The CDR3 region is CASSLSDRGSQPQHF. The CDR3 DNA reads as TGTGCCAGCAGTTTATCAGACAGGGGAAGTCAGCCCCAGCATTTT. The V call is TRBV28, the J call TRBJ1-5, with 8 bases fitting TRBD1. V shed 1 base and J 6 bases; nucleotides not matched to a gene: 5. The CDR3 totals 15 residues. Germline-derived CDR1 and CDR2 are MDHEN and SYDVKM.

The chain combines TRBV6-2 or TRBV6-3 with TRBJ2-5; 7 bases are shared with TRBD2. Germline V gene lookup returns CDR1 MNHEY and CDR2 SVGEGT. The CDR3 is 14 amino acids. Trimming took 4 bases from V and 5 from J; bases not matched to a gene: 7. The CDR3 DNA is TGTGCCAGCAGTTCCCGGGAGGCGCGGGAGACCCAGTACTTC. This translates into CASSSREARETQYF.

The chain carries TRBV7-9 and TRBJ2-5; D gene ambiguous. V was cut by 1 base and J by 2 bases, with 11 bases left in between. The CDR3 runs to 15 residues. Germline V gene data show CDR1 as SEHNR and CDR2 as FQNEAQ (reference sequence). The CDR3 nucleotides read TGTGCCAGCAGCTTAGTGATATGTCAGCAAGAGACCCAGTACTTC. Translation: CASSLVICQQETQYF.

This clonotype was detected ten times or more. The chain has TRBV27 and TRBJ2-7; 9 bases are shared with TRBD2. Germline values: CDR1 MNHEY, CDR2 SMNVEV (reference sequence). Losses at the gene ends were 7 bases for V and 6 bases for J; bases not matched to a gene: 10. CDR3 length equals 14 residues. In DNA, the CDR3 is TGTGCCAGCACCAGCCCGGGACTAGCCAGCGAGCAGTACTTC. This codes for CASTSPGLASEQYF.